A selection of T cell receptor beta chains follows, all from one sample in a study of T cell changes during pregnancy in multiple sclerosis. Generated by immunoSEQ multiplex PCR, the TCRdb table keeps only in-frame clones and is missing some. The table has around 58,000 clones, roughly 90% seen once. This specimen consisted of peripheral blood, obtained before pregnancy. These receptor sequences come from a female donor with multiple sclerosis, enrolled in a pregnancy study. Each CDR3 is given with its conserved first and last residue. Each record gives: D gene, CDR3 length, V gene, clone size, J gene, CDR3 protein, CDR3 DNA. A D gene is named only where the DNA matches it firmly. The size field is filled for only some rows; it gives once, few, many or a size class.

d_call: -; cdr3_length: 14; v_call: TRBV6-5; clone_size: -; j_call: TRBJ1-4; cdr3_aa: CASSRDTFRQKLFF; cdr3_nt: TGTGCCAGCAGCCGGGACACGTTTCGTCAAAAACTGTTTTTT
d_call: -; cdr3_length: 12; v_call: TRBV6-1; clone_size: -; j_call: TRBJ2-1; cdr3_aa: CASRPTTVGLIF; cdr3_nt: TGTGCCAGCAGACCGACCACGGTCGGGTTGATCTTC
d_call: TRBD1; cdr3_length: 14; v_call: TRBV5-4; clone_size: -; j_call: TRBJ2-5; cdr3_aa: CASSLGQLQETQYF; cdr3_nt: TGTGCCAGCAGCCTGGGACAGTTACAAGAGACCCAGTACTTC
d_call: -; cdr3_length: 15; v_call: TRBV5-1; clone_size: -; j_call: TRBJ2-5; cdr3_aa: CASSLAQGPQETQYF; cdr3_nt: TGCGCCAGCAGCTTGGCCCAGGGGCCTCAAGAGACCCAGTACTTC
d_call: -; cdr3_length: 14; v_call: TRBV18; clone_size: once; j_call: TRBJ2-3; cdr3_aa: CASSAGQSVDTQYF; cdr3_nt: TGTGCCAGCTCAGCAGGACAGTCGGTAGATACGCAGTATTTT
d_call: -; cdr3_length: 14; v_call: TRBV14; clone_size: -; j_call: TRBJ2-2; cdr3_aa: CASSQEIRTGELFF; cdr3_nt: TGTGCCAGCAGCCAAGAGATCCGGACCGGGGAGCTGTTTTTT
d_call: -; cdr3_length: 12; v_call: TRBV18; clone_size: -; j_call: TRBJ1-1; cdr3_aa: CASSQGSAEAFF; cdr3_nt: TGTGCCAGCTCACAAGGTAGCGCTGAAGCTTTCTTT
d_call: -; cdr3_length: 16; v_call: TRBV5-1; clone_size: -; j_call: TRBJ1-3; cdr3_aa: CASSLAGQRAGNTIYF; cdr3_nt: TGCGCCAGCAGCTTGGCCGGACAGCGCGCCGGAAACACCATATATTTT
d_call: -; cdr3_length: 14; v_call: TRBV2; clone_size: -; j_call: TRBJ1-1; cdr3_aa: CASSHRTMNTEAFF; cdr3_nt: TGTGCCAGCAGTCACAGGACCATGAACACTGAAGCTTTCTTT
d_call: TRBD1; cdr3_length: 14; v_call: TRBV19; clone_size: -; j_call: TRBJ2-7; cdr3_aa: CASRPGTGSFEQYF; cdr3_nt: TGTGCCAGTAGACCTGGGACAGGGTCGTTCGAGCAGTACTTC
d_call: TRBD1; cdr3_length: 17; v_call: TRBV19; clone_size: once; j_call: TRBJ2-3; cdr3_aa: CASSQDGQGRRADTQYF; cdr3_nt: TGTGCCAGTAGTCAGGATGGACAGGGAAGGAGGGCAGATACGCAGTATTTT
d_call: TRBD1; cdr3_length: 14; v_call: TRBV5-1; clone_size: -; j_call: TRBJ2-5; cdr3_aa: CASRLGQGQETQYF; cdr3_nt: TGCGCCAGCAGACTCGGACAGGGCCAAGAGACCCAGTACTTC
d_call: -; cdr3_length: 14; v_call: TRBV27; clone_size: -; j_call: TRBJ1-2; cdr3_aa: CASSFGIRGYGYTF; cdr3_nt: TGTGCCAGCAGTTTCGGAATCAGGGGCTATGGCTACACCTTC
d_call: TRBD1; cdr3_length: 13; v_call: TRBV7-9; clone_size: -; j_call: TRBJ1-2; cdr3_aa: CASSLTGGDGYTF; cdr3_nt: TGTGCCAGCAGCTTGACAGGGGGTGATGGCTACACCTTC
d_call: -; cdr3_length: 15; v_call: TRBV27; clone_size: -; j_call: TRBJ1-6; cdr3_aa: CASTRTGGNNSPLHF; cdr3_nt: TGTGCCAGCACTCGGACCGGAGGCAATAATTCACCCCTCCACTTT
d_call: TRBD1; cdr3_length: 15; v_call: TRBV2; clone_size: once; j_call: TRBJ2-7; cdr3_aa: CASREQGVNAYEQYF; cdr3_nt: TGTGCCAGCAGGGAACAGGGGGTGAACGCCTACGAGCAGTACTTC
d_call: TRBD1; cdr3_length: 15; v_call: TRBV7-6; clone_size: -; j_call: TRBJ1-5; cdr3_aa: CASSLRQGVDQPQHF; cdr3_nt: TGTGCCAGCAGCTTACGGCAGGGGGTCGATCAGCCCCAGCATTTT
d_call: TRBD1; cdr3_length: 19; v_call: TRBV14; clone_size: -; j_call: TRBJ1-1; cdr3_aa: CASSPSGRDSRLMNTEAFF; cdr3_nt: TGTGCCAGCAGCCCAAGCGGGCGGGACAGTCGTCTGATGAACACTGAAGCTTTCTTT
d_call: -; cdr3_length: 14; v_call: TRBV2; clone_size: -; j_call: TRBJ2-4; cdr3_aa: CASSLVKSGGIQYF; cdr3_nt: TGTGCCAGCAGCCTAGTCAAGTCCGGCGGCATTCAGTACTTC
d_call: TRBD1; cdr3_length: 15; v_call: TRBV2; clone_size: -; j_call: TRBJ1-1; cdr3_aa: CATQGAPDTNTEAFF; cdr3_nt: TGTGCCACACAGGGGGCCCCCGATACGAACACTGAAGCTTTCTTT
d_call: -; cdr3_length: 13; v_call: TRBV30; clone_size: once; j_call: TRBJ2-1; cdr3_aa: CAWTRLANNEQFF; cdr3_nt: TGTGCCTGGACGCGACTTGCGAACAATGAGCAGTTCTTC
d_call: -; cdr3_length: 16; v_call: TRBV25-1; clone_size: -; j_call: TRBJ1-3; cdr3_aa: CASRGQTAGSGNTIYF; cdr3_nt: TGTGCCAGCAGGGGGCAGACCGCCGGCTCTGGAAACACCATATATTTT
d_call: TRBD1; cdr3_length: 15; v_call: TRBV2; clone_size: -; j_call: TRBJ1-1; cdr3_aa: CASIRTGSFTSEAFF; cdr3_nt: TGTGCCAGCATCAGGACAGGCTCGTTCACCTCTGAAGCTTTCTTT
d_call: -; cdr3_length: 13; v_call: TRBV6-5; clone_size: -; j_call: TRBJ1-6; cdr3_aa: CASGEGYNSPLHF; cdr3_nt: TGTGCCAGCGGGGAGGGGTATAATTCACCCCTCCACTTT
d_call: -; cdr3_length: 13; v_call: TRBV19; clone_size: -; j_call: TRBJ1-2; cdr3_aa: CASRHGMTYGYTF; cdr3_nt: TGTGCCAGTAGACACGGGATGACCTATGGCTACACCTTC
d_call: -; cdr3_length: 16; v_call: TRBV7-6; clone_size: -; j_call: TRBJ1-1; cdr3_aa: CASSNSHNRVGTEAFF; cdr3_nt: TGTGCCAGCAGCAACTCCCATAACAGGGTGGGCACTGAAGCTTTCTTT
d_call: -; cdr3_length: 13; v_call: TRBV10-3; clone_size: once; j_call: TRBJ1-1; cdr3_aa: CAIHDTPNTEAFF; cdr3_nt: TGTGCCATCCACGACACCCCGAACACTGAAGCTTTCTTT
d_call: TRBD2; cdr3_length: 16; v_call: TRBV9; clone_size: -; j_call: TRBJ2-7; cdr3_aa: CASSVHGLAATYEQYF; cdr3_nt: TGTGCCAGCAGCGTTCATGGACTAGCGGCTACCTACGAGCAGTACTTC
d_call: TRBD1; cdr3_length: 14; v_call: TRBV5-6; clone_size: -; j_call: TRBJ1-2; cdr3_aa: CASIRTGINYGYTF; cdr3_nt: TGTGCCAGCATCCGGACAGGGATTAACTATGGCTACACCTTC
d_call: TRBD1; cdr3_length: 17; v_call: TRBV19; clone_size: -; j_call: TRBJ1-2; cdr3_aa: CASSVGQGPGANYGYTF; cdr3_nt: TGTGCCAGTAGTGTGGGACAGGGGCCGGGAGCTAACTATGGCTACACCTTC